These 14 T cell receptor beta chains were all obtained from the same sample, sequenced in a study of T cells in localized non-small cell lung cancer (dated by TCRdb to 2018 to 2021). The method behind the library was the immunoSEQ multiplex PCR assay. The immuneACCESS repertoire file appears here via TCRdb, limited to in-frame rearrangements. These files lack a portion of the clones; in checked studies, under half of the deficit traces to unresolved V genes, and the cause of the others is not known. For this sample there are about 82,000 clones; about 78% appear just once. The leading ten clones occupy roughly 19% of the sample. The sample consisted of PBMCs, taken before any cancer treatment. These receptors all stem from a man aged 40-75 years with stage II squamous cell lung carcinoma.

CDR3 residues: CSALRPNRGTGELFF. The CDR3 nucleotides read TGCAGCGCCTTACGACCGAATCGAGGGACCGGGGAGCTGTTTTTT. The chain links TRBV29-1 to TRBJ2-2, with D perhaps matching TRBD2 (5 bases). The CDR3 contains 15 residues. Germline V gene lookup returns CDR1 SQVTM and CDR2 ANQGSEA. Trimming took 7 bases from V and 5 from J, leaving 20 bases between them.

Concerning this clone: An end of the junction differs from the germline gene, which may be a read error. The chain uses TRBV7-7 and TRBJ2-5, with a weak D call TRBD2 (7 bases). The germline gives CDR1 SSHAT, CDR2 FNYEAQ (reference sequence). The CDR3 length is 15 residues. The CDR3 nucleotides are TGTGCTAGCAGCTTAGGGGGGAGGGACCAAGAGACCCAGTACTTC. Amino acid sequence: CASSLGGRDQETQYF.

This clone was counted between two and nine times. The chain recombines TRBV18 with TRBJ1-3; unclear D gene. The germline V and J ends were trimmed by 4 bases and 0 bases, with 7 bases remaining between them. From germline, CDR1 is KGHSH and CDR2 LQKENI. CDR3 length equals 14 residues. CDR3 region: CASSLQRSGNTIYF. Here the CDR3 DNA reads TGTGCCAGCTCACTTCAGCGCTCTGGAAACACCATATATTTT.

Concerning this clone itself: The sample has other DNA sequences that encode this CDR3 too. This chain connects TRBV6-5 to TRBJ2-5; TRBD1 aligns across 7 bases. The germline V gene encodes CDR1 MNHEY and CDR2 SVGAGI. V was clipped by 6 bases and J by 5 bases; unmatched bases: 3. This CDR3 is built from 12 residues. Here the CDR3 reads CASRRGRETQYF. The DNA for the CDR3 is TGTGCCAGCAGAAGGGGGCGGGAGACCCAGTACTTC.

This clone is a singleton in its sample. V and J are TRBV2 and TRBJ1-1; D may be TRBD1 (5 bases). The CDR3 length is 12 residues. In germline, CDR1 is SNHLY, CDR2 FYNNEI. Trimming left V 6 bases short and J 7 bases short, with 12 bases between. The CDR3 sequence: CASSVGTGEAFF. The CDR3 DNA reads TGTGCCAGCAGCGTTGGGACCGGTGAAGCTTTCTTT. Based on the CDR3 plus reference TRBV2 and TRBJ1-1, the full variable domain is EPEVTQTPSHQVTQMGQEVILRCVPISNHLYFYWYRQILGQKVEFLVSFYNNEISEKSEIFDDQFSVERPDGSNFTLKIRSTKLEDSAMYFCASSVGTGEAFFGQGTRLTVV.

The chain joins TRBV7-3 to TRBJ2-2; D remains ambiguous. CDR3 length equals 13 residues. Germline CDR1 and CDR2: SGHTA and FQGTGA. V was trimmed by 5 bases and J by 0 bases, leaving 4 bases between them. This chain's CDR3 is CASSPANTGELFF. For the CDR3, the DNA is TGTGCCAGCAGCCCCGCGAACACCGGGGAGCTGTTTTTT.

The genes are TRBV7-9 and TRBJ1-1, with a possible D match to TRBD1 (6 bases). V was cut by 5 bases and J by 3 bases, with 13 bases left in between. The CDR3 contains 14 residues. From germline, CDR1 is SEHNR and CDR2 FQNEAQ (reference sequence). The CDR3: CASSPMGGHTEAFF. CDR3 DNA: TGTGCCAGCAGCCCCATGGGGGGGCACACTGAAGCTTTCTTT.

As for this clone: The germline gene is not matched at one end of the junction; a read error may be the cause. The J gene is TRBJ1-2, the V gene TRBV6-1; maybe TRBD1 (6 bases). The CDR3 sequence is 11 residues long. Germline CDR1 is MNHNS and CDR2 is SASEGT. CDR3 sequence reads: CASGQGQLIAF. The CDR3 DNA sequence: TGTGCCAGCGGCCAAGGACAGTTAATCGCCTTC.

The V call is TRBV6-1, the J call TRBJ2-7; the D gene is possibly TRBD2 (7 bases). Trimming pared 7 bases from V and 0 bases from J, leaving 13 bases between. Germline V CDR1 and CDR2: MNHNS, SASEGT. The CDR3 sequence is 14 residues long. CDR3 amino acids: CASTGGRFSYEQYF. DNA for the CDR3: TGTGCCAGCACCGGGGGGCGGTTCTCCTACGAGCAGTACTTC.

The chain has TRBV28 and TRBJ2-7; weak D call: TRBD1 (5 bases). Per germline, CDR1 MDHEN and CDR2 SYDVKM. V was cut by 7 bases and J by 6 bases, with 10 bases left in between. The CDR3 is 11 amino acids. The CDR3 loop reads CASKAGFEQYF. For the CDR3, the DNA is TGTGCCAGCAAGGCAGGGTTCGAGCAGTACTTC.

The chain recombines TRBV7-9 with TRBJ2-5; 8 nucleotides agree with TRBD2. This CDR3 comprises 16 residues. CDR1 SEHNR and CDR2 FQNEAQ come from the germline V gene (reference sequence). With 6 bases clipped from V and 3 bases from J, the junction kept 12 bases outside the gene matches. CDR3 in DNA: TGTGCCAGCAGGCCGGGGGGGCCTTGGGCCGAAGAGACCCAGTACTTC. Translating it yields CASRPGGPWAEETQYF.

This clone was detected a few times. The chain has TRBV4-3 and TRBJ2-6, with TRBD2 as a possible D gene (6 bases). This CDR3 contains 16 residues. V was shortened by 2 bases and J by 1 base, with 9 bases between the two germline ends. Germline V CDR1 and CDR2: LGHNA, YSLEER. The CDR3: CASSQLRESGANVLTF. CDR3 nucleotide sequence: TGCGCCAGCAGCCAATTACGGGAGTCTGGGGCCAACGTCCTGACTTTC.

The V and J genes are TRBV9 and TRBJ1-3; D might be TRBD1 (6 bases). Trimming cost V 0 bases and J 4 bases, with 14 bases left between them. The CDR3 contains 16 residues. CDR1 and CDR2 from the germline V gene are SGDLS and YYNGEE. Written as DNA, the CDR3 is TGTGCCAGCAGCGTAGTCACCAGGGGAGGAGGAAACACCATATATTTT. This sequence encodes CASSVVTRGGGNTIYF.

The chain employs TRBV19 and TRBJ2-5, with D maybe TRBD1 (5 bases). The V and J ends lost 6 bases and 5 bases respectively, with 10 bases between them. The germline V gene has CDR1 LNHDA and CDR2 SQIVND (reference sequence). The CDR3 loop spans 12 amino acids. The chain's CDR3 is CASRQAGETQYF. The CDR3 nucleotides are TGTGCCAGTAGACAGGCCGGGGAGACCCAGTACTTC.